This T cell receptor beta chain was sequenced during a study of blood T cell repertoires in COVID-19. The wider study: Collection of acute and convalescent COVID-19 samples took place in the United States, Italy and Spain. Nucleic acid was either cDNA or gDNA, and it came from T cells, B-cell-depleted T cells, or PBMCs.

V was shortened by 1 base and J by 7 bases, with 13 bases between the two germline ends. The CDR3 has 14 residues. The germline gives CDR1 LGHNA, CDR2 YSLEER. Original data processing: Amplified reference gene primers provided the basis for estimating nucleated cell counts. Generated by immunoSEQ multiplex PCR, the TCRdb table keeps only in-frame clones and is missing some. That table is the source of V, J and clone size, and D and trimming were worked out from the DNA. The data show under 200,000 clones, with 88% seen just once and about 6.3% held by the top ten. This chain links TRBV4-3 with TRBJ2-5; D gene ambiguous. The sequenced material came from peripheral blood. The clonotype originates from a man aged 35 to 55 with active or convalescent COVID-19. The CDR3: CASSQVAGEATQYF. The CDR3 coding sequence is TGCGCCAGCAGCCAAGTGGCAGGCGAAGCGACCCAGTACTTC.